The next 17 T cell receptor beta chains were all read from a single sample in a study of blood T cells in healthy people across ages. A sample-barcoded 5' primer and a J-beta primer mix were used in a second PCR of about 6 to 12 cycles. One entry per CDR3 protein, called by TCRdb with MiXCR from the 5' RACE reads. In the table there are 650,000 or so distinct CDR3 sequences, 52% of which are singletons. What was sequenced was blood. These receptor sequences come from an elderly woman in good health.

The genes are TRBV7-3 and TRBJ2-5; TRBD1 is a possible D gene (6 bases). CDR1 SGHTA and CDR2 FQGTGA come from the germline V gene. CDR3 size: 18 residues. V lost 0 bases and J lost 5, with 22 bases in between. The CDR3 sequence is CASSLTGSLQGGGETQYF. The DNA of the CDR3 is TGTGCCAGCAGCTTAACAGGGTCGTTACAGGGCGGTGGGGAGACCCAGTACTTC.

The chain combines TRBV2 with TRBJ1-2, with 7 nucleotides matching TRBD1. V lost 6 bases and J lost 8; bases outside the gene matches: 9. The CDR3 loop spans 13 amino acids. Germline V gene sequence: CDR1 SNHLY, CDR2 FYNNEI. Written as DNA, the CDR3 is TGTGCCAGCAGAGGGACAGTTAATGAGGGCTACACCTTC. It yields the protein CASRGTVNEGYTF.

In its sample, this clonotype was seen a few times. V gene TRBV9 combines with J gene TRBJ2-5; D is uncertain. Germline V lookup: CDR1 SGDLS, CDR2 YYNGEE. The length of the CDR3 is 15 residues. Between the trimmed V and J ends, which lost 0 bases and 2 bases, there was a span of 11 bases. The CDR3 sequence: CASSVGATKQETQYF. CDR3 DNA sequence: TGTGCCAGCAGCGTAGGAGCAACCAAACAAGAGACCCAGTACTTC. Together with reference TRBV9 and TRBJ2-5, the CDR3 gives the full variable domain: DSGVTQTPKHLITATGQRVTLRCSPRSGDLSVYWYQQSLDQGLQFLIQYYNGEERAKGNILERFSAQQFPDLHSELNLSSLELGDSALYFCASSVGATKQETQYFGPGTRLLVL.

This clonotype was seen many times. The CDR3 bases are TGTGCCAGCAGTTTTCATCTTGGGGCCACCCTTGCAGATACGCAGTATTTT. This encodes CASSFHLGATLADTQYF. This rearrangement joins TRBV12-3 or TRBV12-4 to TRBJ2-3, with D possibly TRBD1 on 5 matching bases. V shed 3 bases and J shed 4 bases, with 20 bases lying between them. The CDR3 spans 17 residues.

This clonotype appeared many times. This chain joins TRBV5-6 and TRBJ2-6; D uncertain. The CDR3 covers 16 residues. Trimming cost V 4 bases and J 4 bases, with 15 bases left between them. Germline CDR1 SGHDT, CDR2 YYEEEE. The CDR3 DNA is TGTGCCAGCAGCCAAACAAGACCTTTAGGGGCCAACGTCCTGACTTTC. Translated, it gives CASSQTRPLGANVLTF.

This clonotype was found many times. The rearrangement links TRBV2 to TRBJ1-6, with 8 nucleotides matching TRBD1. Unmatched junction bases numbered 6, after V lost 4 bases and J lost 10 bases. The CDR3 runs 14 residues. Per the germline V gene, CDR1 is SNHLY and CDR2 is FYNNEI. The CDR3 region is CASSGQGRGSPLHF. The CDR3 DNA is TGTGCCAGCAGTGGACAGGGGAGAGGATCACCCCTCCACTTT.

This clonotype was seen many times. The chain links TRBV4-1 to TRBJ1-4; TRBD1 aligns across 7 bases. The V and J ends lost 2 bases and 6 bases, in that order; junction bases with no gene match: 6. The length of the CDR3 is 15 residues. Germline V gives CDR1 MGHRA, CDR2 YSYEKL. CDR3 coding DNA: TGCGCCAGCAGCCAACGACAGGGATTCGATGAAAAACTGTTTTTT. This translates into CASSQRQGFDEKLFF.

This clonotype was seen repeatedly, ten times or more. The chain combines TRBV4-2 with TRBJ2-7; 7 nucleotides line up with TRBD2. The CDR3 loop spans 16 amino acids. Germline V gene lookup returns CDR1 LGHNA and CDR2 YNFKEQ. J was trimmed by 0 bases and V by 0 bases; bases with no gene match: 5. The CDR3 here is CASSQESGANSYEQYF. The CDR3 DNA reads as TGTGCCAGCAGCCAAGAGAGCGGGGCCAACTCCTACGAGCAGTACTTC.

The rearrangement links TRBV20-1 to TRBJ2-5; perhaps TRBD1 as D (7 bases). There are 15 residues in the CDR3. The V end was cut by 5 bases, the J end by 2 bases, with 18 bases between. CDR1 DFQATT and CDR2 SNEGSKA come from the germline V gene (reference sequence). CDR3: CSARQAAGQQETQYF. The CDR3 DNA follows: TGCAGTGCTCGGCAAGCGGCGGGACAGCAAGAGACCCAGTACTTC.

This clonotype has only one observation. V is TRBV7-2 and J is TRBJ2-3; D possibly uses TRBD1 or TRBD2 (5 bases each). The V end lost 2 bases, the J end lost 2 bases, and 17 bases lay between the germline ends. Germline V lookup: CDR1 SGHTA, CDR2 FQGNSA. The CDR3 consists of 17 residues. Here the CDR3 reads CASSLTTGAVLTDTQYF. CDR3 DNA: TGTGCCAGCAGCTTAACCACCGGGGCCGTCCTCACAGATACGCAGTATTTT.

There are many counts of this clonotype. A single base separates this from a much larger clone, so it may be a read error. The chain links TRBV6-5 to TRBJ2-5, with 8 bases matching TRBD1. CDR1 and CDR2 (germline): MNHEY, SVGAGI. This CDR3 has 14 amino acids. The V segment lost 6 bases and the J segment 11 bases; nucleotides outside the gene matches: 14. CDR3 sequence: CASRTGGNYNEQYF. DNA of the CDR3: TGTGCCAGCAGAACAGGGGGGAACTACAATGAGCAGTACTTC.

This clonotype was seen more than once but under ten times. The rearrangement uses TRBV20-1 and TRBJ1-4; D not resolved. V shed 1 base and J shed 6 bases, with 6 bases lying between them. This CDR3 is built from 12 residues. The germline V gene encodes CDR1 DFQATT and CDR2 SNEGSKA (reference sequence). The DNA of the CDR3 is TGCAGTGCTAGAGTTATGGATGAAAAACTGTTTTTT. This translates into CSARVMDEKLFF.

Only one count was recorded for this clonotype. This sequence joins TRBV7-2 and TRBJ2-7, with 13 positions matching TRBD2. This CDR3 has 15 residues. V trimming: 5 bases; J trimming: 11 bases; junction bases outside the gene matches: 12. Germline V gene lookup returns CDR1 SGHTA and CDR2 FQGNSA. This CDR3 is CASSPGGLAGRAKYF. The CDR3 region has the DNA TGTGCCAGCAGCCCGGGGGGACTAGCGGGACGTGCGAAGTACTTC.

This clonotype occurred many times. The chain couples TRBV6-6 to TRBJ2-3; tentative D call: TRBD2 (7 bases). The germline V and J ends were trimmed by 6 bases and 2 bases, with 15 bases remaining between them. CDR1 is MNHNY, CDR2 SVGAGI, per germline (reference sequence). The CDR3 has 15 amino acids. The chain's CDR3 is CASRGGEGLTDTQYF. The CDR3 DNA follows: TGTGCCAGCAGAGGGGGGGAGGGGCTCACAGATACGCAGTATTTT.

This clonotype was seen a few times. The chain recombines TRBV20-1 with TRBJ1-4; no reliable D call. This CDR3 is 12 amino acids long. The germline V gene encodes CDR1 DFQATT and CDR2 SNEGSKA (reference sequence). With 3 bases removed from V and 2 bases from J, the gap between germline ends came to 4 bases. CDR3 protein: CSASRTNEKLFF. The DNA for the CDR3 is TGCAGTGCTAGTCGTACTAATGAAAAACTGTTTTTT.

This clonotype has ten or more counts. The chain joins TRBV5-1 to TRBJ2-3, with D perhaps matching TRBD1 (5 bases). This CDR3 has 13 amino acids. Germline CDR1 and CDR2: SGHRS and YFSETQ. Deletions cut 3 bases from V and 4 bases from J, with 9 bases between. In DNA form, the CDR3 reads TGCGCCAGCAGCTACGACAGACCAGATACGCAGTATTTT. It yields the protein CASSYDRPDTQYF.

As for this clonotype: A much larger clone lies a single base off, so this may be a read error. V gene TRBV6-6 combines with J gene TRBJ1-1; possible D gene TRBD1, 6 bases. This CDR3 is 17 amino acids long. Germline CDR1 MNHNY, CDR2 SVGAGI (reference sequence). The CDR3 DNA reads TGTGCCAGCTGTTACTCGACGGGGGGGCGAGGAAACACTGAAGCTTTCTTT. It is translated as CASCYSTGGRGNTEAFF.